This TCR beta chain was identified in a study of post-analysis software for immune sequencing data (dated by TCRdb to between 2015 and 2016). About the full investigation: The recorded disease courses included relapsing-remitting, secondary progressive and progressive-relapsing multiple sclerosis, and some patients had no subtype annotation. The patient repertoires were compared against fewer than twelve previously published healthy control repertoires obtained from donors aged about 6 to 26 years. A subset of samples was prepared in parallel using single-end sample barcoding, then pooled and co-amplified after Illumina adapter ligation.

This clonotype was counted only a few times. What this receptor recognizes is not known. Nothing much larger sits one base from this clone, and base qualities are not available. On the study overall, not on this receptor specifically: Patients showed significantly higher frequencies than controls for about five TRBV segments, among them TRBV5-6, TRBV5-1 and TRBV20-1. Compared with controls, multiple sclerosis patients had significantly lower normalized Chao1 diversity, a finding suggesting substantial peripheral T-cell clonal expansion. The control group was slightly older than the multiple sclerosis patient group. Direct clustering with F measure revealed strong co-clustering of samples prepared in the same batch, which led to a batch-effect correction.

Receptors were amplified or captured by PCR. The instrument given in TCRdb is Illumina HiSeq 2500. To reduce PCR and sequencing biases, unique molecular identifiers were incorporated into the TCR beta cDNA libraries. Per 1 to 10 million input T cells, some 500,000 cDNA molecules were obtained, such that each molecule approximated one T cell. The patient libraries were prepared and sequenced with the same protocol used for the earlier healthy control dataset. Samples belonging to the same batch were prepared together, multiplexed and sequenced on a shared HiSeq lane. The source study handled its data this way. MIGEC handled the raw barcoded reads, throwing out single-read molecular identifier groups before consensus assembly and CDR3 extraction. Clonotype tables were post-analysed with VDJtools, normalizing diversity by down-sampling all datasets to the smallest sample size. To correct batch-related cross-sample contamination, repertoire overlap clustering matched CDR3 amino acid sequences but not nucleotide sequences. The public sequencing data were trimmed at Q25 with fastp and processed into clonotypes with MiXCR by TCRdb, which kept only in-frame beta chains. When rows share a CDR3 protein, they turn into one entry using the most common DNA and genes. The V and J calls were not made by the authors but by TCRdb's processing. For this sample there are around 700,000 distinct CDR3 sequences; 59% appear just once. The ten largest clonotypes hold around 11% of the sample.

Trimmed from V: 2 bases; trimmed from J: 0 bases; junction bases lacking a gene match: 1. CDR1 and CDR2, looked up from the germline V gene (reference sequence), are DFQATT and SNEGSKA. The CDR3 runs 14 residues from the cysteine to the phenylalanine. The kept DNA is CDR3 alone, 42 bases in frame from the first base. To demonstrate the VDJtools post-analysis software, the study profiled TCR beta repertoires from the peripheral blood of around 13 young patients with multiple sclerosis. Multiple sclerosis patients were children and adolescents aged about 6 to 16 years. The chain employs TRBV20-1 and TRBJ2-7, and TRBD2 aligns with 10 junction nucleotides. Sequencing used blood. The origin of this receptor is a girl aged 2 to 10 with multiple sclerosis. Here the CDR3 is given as CSARPSGGSYEQYF. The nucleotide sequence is TGCAGTGCTAGACCTAGCGGGGGCTCCTACGAGCAGTACTTC.